The clone carrying this TCR beta chain was seen once. This record comes from a study of long-term antiretroviral therapy in people with HIV. The assay used was immunoSEQ (version v3.0), run at survey level. Libraries were prepared by immunoSEQ multiplex PCR; TCRdb keeps only in-frame clonotypes and omits some of them. The repertoire holds roughly 35,000 clones, with 85% as singletons. Germline V gives CDR1 SGDLS, CDR2 YYNGEE. Trimming removed 0 bases at V and 6 bases at J, with 17 bases between. CDR3 length: 16 residues. This chain joins TRBV9 and TRBJ2-3, with D tentatively TRBD2 (6 bases). This sequence originates from a man between 18 and 35 years old with HIV. The sample here was unsorted PBMCs, taken about 3.3 years after starting antiretroviral therapy. In DNA, the CDR3 is TGTGCCAGCAGCGTAGCTACGGGGGTCCCCCGGGATACGCAGTATTTT. This translates into CASSVATGVPRDTQYF.